This T cell receptor (beta chain) stems from a study of T cells after posttransplantation cyclophosphamide. Findings of the study overall: Recipient CMV seropositivity and CMV reactivation strongly tracked TRB clonality. Later blood repertoires were often dominated by clones from the donor CD8+ memory compartment. Skin or GI-infiltrating T cells shared few TRB sequences with blood.

Peripheral blood was collected from the related graft donor on the marrow donation day. Measured with immunoSEQ multiplex PCR; TCRdb has only the in-frame clones, and not every one. Listed for the sample are some 31,000 clones, none seen a single time. This clone was recorded at least ten times. Its antigen is currently unknown. The V and J ends lost 2 bases and 5 bases respectively, with 5 bases between them. Germline V lookup: CDR1 SGHRS, CDR2 YFSETQ. The CDR3 spans 12 residues. The rearrangement uses TRBV5-1 and TRBJ2-1; the D is unclear. The source of this sequence is a woman in her 30s in good health and a related stem cell transplant donor. Sequencing input: PBMCs. DNA for the CDR3: TGCGCCAGCAGCTTTTCTGACAATGAGCAGTTCTTC. Protein sequence: CASSFSDNEQFF.